The next 27 T cell receptor beta chains were all read from a single sample in a study of cytomegalovirus exposure and HLA in healthy donors. The PCR had 60 Vbeta and 13 Jbeta primers. TCRdb's copy holds only in-frame clones and misses some; the assay was immunoSEQ multiplex PCR. There are 80,000 to 95,000 clones in the sample; roughly 86% occur only once, and 9.2% lies in the top ten. Sample: PBMCs. The receptors originated from a man aged 25 to 45 in good health and CMV-seropositive.

The V gene is TRBV6-6, the J gene TRBJ1-1; the D is unclear. Germline V lookup: CDR1 MNHNY, CDR2 SVGAGI (reference sequence). The CDR3 runs 14 residues. Trimming removed 0 bases at V and 5 bases at J, with 10 bases between. The CDR3 bases are TGTGCCAGCAGTTACTCGGAGGAAGGAACTGAAGCTTTCTTT. It is translated as CASSYSEEGTEAFF.

V usage is TRBV27 and J usage is TRBJ2-7; 12 nucleotides agree with TRBD1. CDR1 is MNHEY, CDR2 SMNVEV, per germline (reference sequence). The J segment lost 2 bases and the V segment lost 6 bases, leaving 2 bases of the junction unmatched. This CDR3 spans 14 amino acids. CDR3 sequence: CASRGQGATYEQYF. CDR3 DNA: TGTGCCAGCAGGGGACAGGGGGCAACCTACGAGCAGTACTTC.

The J gene is TRBJ2-1, the V gene TRBV27; 10 nucleotides line up with TRBD2. Germline V lookup: CDR1 MNHEY, CDR2 SMNVEV (reference sequence). Losses at the gene ends were 0 bases for V and 8 bases for J; bases not matched to a gene: 16. This CDR3 contains 19 residues. The CDR3 here is CASSLSIHRSGRAGYEQFF. CDR3 nucleotide sequence: TGTGCCAGCAGTTTATCTATACACCGCAGCGGGAGGGCCGGCTATGAGCAGTTCTTC.

The V call is TRBV5-1, the J call TRBJ2-7, with 12 bases fitting TRBD1. Germline V gives CDR1 SGHRS, CDR2 YFSETQ. V was pared by 4 bases and J by 11 bases, with 13 bases of the junction left unmatched. The CDR3 runs to 15 residues. In nucleotides, the CDR3 is TGCGCCAGCAGCATGTCCGGGACAGGGGGCTTTGTGGAGTACTTC. Protein sequence: CASSMSGTGGFVEYF.

V is TRBV28 and J is TRBJ1-4; TRBD1 aligns across 9 bases. V dropped 6 bases and J dropped 10; count of bases not matched to a gene: 15. The CDR3 consists of 16 residues. Per germline, CDR1 MDHEN and CDR2 SYDVKM. This chain's CDR3 is CASRGDRARISGKLFF. The DNA for the CDR3 is TGTGCCAGCAGGGGGGACAGGGCTCGGATTAGTGGAAAACTGTTTTTT.

The chain couples TRBV18 to TRBJ2-7; 8 bases fit TRBD2. Germline lookup yields CDR1 KGHSH and CDR2 LQKENI. V gave up 2 bases and J gave up 1 base; unmatched junction bases: 4. The CDR3 runs 15 residues. This chain's CDR3 is CASSPTSGASYEQYF. CDR3 bases: TGTGCCAGCTCACCAACTAGCGGAGCATCCTACGAGCAGTACTTC. Together with reference TRBV18 and TRBJ2-7, the CDR3 gives the full variable domain: NAGVMQNPRHLVRRRGQEARLRCSPMKGHSHVYWYRQLPEEGLKFMVYLQKENIIDESGMPKERFSAEFPKEGPSILRIQQVVRGDSAAYFCASSPTSGASYEQYFGPGTRLTVT.

The chain is built from TRBV5-4 and TRBJ2-5, with 10 bases lining up with TRBD1. Looked up from germline, CDR1 is SGHNT and CDR2 is YYREEE (reference sequence). V trimming: 4 bases; J trimming: 4 bases; junction bases outside the gene matches: 4. The CDR3 is 14 residues long. Here the CDR3 DNA reads TGTGCCAGCAGCGGTCGGGACAGGGGAGAGACCCAGTACTTC. Encoded protein: CASSGRDRGETQYF.

The chain links TRBV5-1 to TRBJ1-4; D is possibly TRBD1 (6 bases). CDR3 length equals 15 residues. Germline CDR1 reads SGHRS; CDR2 reads YFSETQ. V gave up 0 bases and J gave up 8 bases, with 14 bases separating them. CDR3 in DNA: TGCGCCAGCAGCTTGGACGGGGGGCTTGGAGAAAAACTGTTTTTT. Its translation: CASSLDGGLGEKLFF.

The V and J genes are TRBV5-4 and TRBJ2-2; no firm D call. Germline loops: CDR1 SGHNT, CDR2 YYREEE (reference sequence). V was cut by 0 bases and J by 1 base, with 10 bases left in between. There are 16 residues in the CDR3. CDR3 coding DNA: TGTGCCAGCAGCTTGGCCGGAGTGGGGAACACCGGGGAGCTGTTTTTT. Protein sequence: CASSLAGVGNTGELFF. The whole variable domain, remainder taken from reference TRBV5-4 and TRBJ2-2, is ETGVTQSPTHLIKTRGQQVTLRCSSQSGHNTVSWYQQALGQGPQFIFQYYREEENGRGNFPPRFSGLQFPNYSSELNVNALELDDSALYLCASSLAGVGNTGELFFGEGSRLTVL.

The count of this clone is one. The J gene is TRBJ2-1, the V gene TRBV9; 12 positions agree with TRBD1. Germline lookup yields CDR1 SGDLS and CDR2 YYNGEE. Trimming at V came to 4 bases and at J to 8 bases, leaving 10 bases not matched to a gene. The CDR3 is 16 residues long. The CDR3 spells CASSLRDRGRVDEQFF. The DNA of the CDR3 is TGTGCCAGCAGCCTTCGGGACAGGGGGCGCGTCGATGAGCAGTTCTTC. The variable domain in full, completed from reference TRBV9 and TRBJ2-1, reads DSGVTQTPKHLITATGQRVTLRCSPRSGDLSVYWYQQSLDQGLQFLIQYYNGEERAKGNILERFSAQQFPDLHSELNLSSLELGDSALYFCASSLRDRGRVDEQFFGPGTRLTVL.

The DNA of the CDR3 is TGTGCCAGCAGCTTAGCCCTCCTCGACTATGGCTACACCTTC. This translates into CASSLALLDYGYTF. The chain combines TRBV11-2 with TRBJ1-2; unclear D gene. V was cut by 1 base and J by 3 bases, with 9 bases left in between. Germline CDR1 and CDR2: SGHAT and FQNNGV. CDR3 length: 14 residues. The entire variable domain, with the rest obtained from reference TRBV11-2 and TRBJ1-2, is as follows: EAGVAQSPRYKIIEKRQSVAFWCNPISGHATLYWYQQILGQGPKLLIQFQNNGVVDDSQLPKDRFSAERLKGVDSTLKIQPAKLEDSAVYLCASSLALLDYGYTFGSGTRLTVV.

The chain is built from TRBV2 and TRBJ2-4; 7 nucleotides line up with TRBD2. V lost 1 base to trimming and J lost 8 bases; unmatched junction nucleotides: 5. The CDR3 extends over 14 amino acids. The germline gives CDR1 SNHLY, CDR2 FYNNEI. CDR3 bases: TGTGCCAGCAGTGAAGGGGGGGGAGGGTACATTCAGTACTTC. This gives the protein CASSEGGGGYIQYF.

The chain employs TRBV6-1 and TRBJ2-3, with a weak D call TRBD2 (6 bases). Germline V gives CDR1 MNHNS, CDR2 SASEGT. Trimming shortened V by 6 bases and J by 3 bases, and 13 bases separated the two germline ends. This CDR3 has 14 residues. CDR3: CASRVTSSTDTQYF. CDR3 sequence (DNA): TGTGCCAGCAGAGTGACTAGTTCAACAGATACGCAGTATTTT.

The rearrangement joins TRBV21-1 to TRBJ2-3; the table's D call, TRBD2, has no DNA check behind it. TRBV21-1 is a listed pseudogene. The CDR3 is 17 amino acids. The CDR3 DNA reads as TGTGCCAGCAGCTCTCGGACTAGCGGGAGGGTCACAGATACGCAGTATTTT. As protein: CASSSRTSGRVTDTQYF.

The genes are TRBV27 and TRBJ1-5, with a tentative D call TRBD1 (5 bases). From germline, CDR1 is MNHEY and CDR2 SMNVEV (reference sequence). The CDR3 totals 13 residues. V lost 3 bases and J 4 bases, leaving 7 bases between the germline ends. CDR3 DNA: TGTGCCAGCAGTTTGGGGCGGAATCAGCCCCAGCATTTT. Translation: CASSLGRNQPQHF.

V usage is TRBV30 and J usage is TRBJ2-5; 10 bases are shared with TRBD2. CDR1 and CDR2 (germline): GTSNPN, SVGIG (reference sequence). The CDR3 is 15 residues long. The V segment lost 8 bases and the J segment 4 bases; nucleotides outside the gene matches: 13. The CDR3 is CAHAGLAGVLETQYF. The CDR3 DNA sequence: TGTGCCCACGCCGGGCTAGCGGGAGTTTTAGAGACCCAGTACTTC.

The chain recombines TRBV10-3 with TRBJ2-1; 8 bases align to TRBD2. With 10 bases clipped from V and 0 bases from J, the junction kept 5 bases outside the gene matches. The CDR3 is 14 residues long. Germline V CDR1 and CDR2: ENHRY, SYGVKD. The CDR3 nucleotides read TGTGCCACCCAGAGCGGGAGCTCCTACAATGAGCAGTTCTTC. This sequence encodes CATQSGSSYNEQFF.

This clone showed up just once. The gene calls are TRBV11-2 and TRBJ2-1; possible D gene TRBD2, 6 bases. CDR1 is SGHAT, CDR2 FQNNGV, per germline. V was trimmed by 5 bases and J by 8 bases, leaving 19 bases between them. The CDR3 is 15 amino acids. The CDR3: CASSLLGTQYYEQFF. CDR3 coding DNA: TGTGCCAGCAGCCTTCTCGGGACTCAATATTATGAGCAGTTCTTC.

In its sample, this clone was seen once. This chain joins TRBV9 and TRBJ1-3; 11 bases match TRBD1. V was pared by 0 bases and J by 3 bases, with 8 bases of the junction left unmatched. CDR3 size: 18 residues. The V gene's germline CDR1 is SGDLS and CDR2 YYNGEE. In DNA, the CDR3 is TGTGCCAGCAGCGTAGGTATCGGACAGGGGGCAAATGGAAACACCATATATTTT. This sequence encodes CASSVGIGQGANGNTIYF.

The rearrangement joins TRBV5-1 to TRBJ1-5; 7 bases are shared with TRBD1. Looked up from germline, CDR1 is SGHRS and CDR2 is YFSETQ. V lost 0 bases, J lost 3 bases, and 3 bases stayed unmatched. The CDR3 spans 15 residues. As DNA, the CDR3 is TGCGCCAGCAGCTTGGGGGGACAGAACAATCAGCCCCAGCATTTT. As protein: CASSLGGQNNQPQHF.

The J gene is TRBJ1-1, the V gene TRBV6-5; 8 bases agree with TRBD1. The germline CDR1 and CDR2 sequences are MNHEY and SVGAGI. Trimming at V came to 6 bases and at J to 4 bases, leaving 4 bases not matched to a gene. This CDR3 spans 13 amino acids. In DNA form, the CDR3 reads TGTGCCAGCAGACAGGGGGTGAGCACTGAAGCTTTCTTT. Its protein is CASRQGVSTEAFF.

V usage is TRBV6-5 and J usage is TRBJ2-3; perhaps TRBD1 as D (6 bases). V lost 0 bases and J lost 6, with 13 bases in between. Per the germline V gene, CDR1 is MNHEY and CDR2 is SVGAGI. The CDR3 covers 15 residues. In DNA, the CDR3 is TGTGCCAGCAGTTACTCAGGACAGTTGAGTGATACGCAGTATTTT. Translated, it gives CASSYSGQLSDTQYF.

This clone was counted between two and nine times. J is TRBJ1-1 and V is TRBV7-2; tentatively, D is TRBD1 (6 bases). Between the trimmed V and J ends, which lost 5 bases and 3 bases, there was a span of 10 bases. CDR1 is SGHTA and CDR2 is FQGNSA in the germline V gene. The CDR3 spans 13 residues. CDR3 DNA: TGTGCCAGCAGCCGTGGGGGCCACACTGAAGCTTTCTTT. It specifies CASSRGGHTEAFF.

The V gene is TRBV28, the J gene TRBJ2-2, with 9 positions matching TRBD1. Germline V lookup: CDR1 MDHEN, CDR2 SYDVKM. V was clipped by 5 bases and J by 4 bases; unmatched bases: 5. This CDR3 contains 15 residues. CDR3 sequence: CASSVRQGGTGELFF. CDR3 nucleotides: TGTGCCAGCAGTGTCCGACAGGGGGGCACCGGGGAGCTGTTTTTT.

The V call is TRBV5-4, the J call TRBJ2-5; 7 bases line up with TRBD2. Germline values: CDR1 SGHNT, CDR2 YYREEE (reference sequence). V dropped 0 bases and J dropped 3; count of bases not matched to a gene: 2. The CDR3 spans 14 residues. CDR3 residues: CASSLVLAEETQYF. For the CDR3, the DNA is TGTGCCAGCAGCTTGGTTCTAGCGGAAGAGACCCAGTACTTC.

The gene calls are TRBV9 and TRBJ2-2, with D possibly being TRBD1 (6 bases). This CDR3 region has 17 residues. Germline CDR1 is SGDLS and CDR2 is YYNGEE. V gave up 2 bases and J gave up 0 bases, with 14 bases separating them. Here the CDR3 reads CASSVHSGTTNTGELFF. CDR3 coding DNA: TGTGCCAGCAGCGTCCATTCCGGGACAACGAACACCGGGGAGCTGTTTTTT.

The V gene is TRBV4-2, the J gene TRBJ2-7; the match to TRBD2 covers 9 bases. Unmatched junction bases numbered 8, after V lost 0 bases and J lost 5 bases. The germline V gene encodes CDR1 LGHNA and CDR2 YNFKEQ. CDR3 size: 16 residues. CDR3 bases: TGTGCCAGCAGCCAAGATGGGACTAGCTCAAGCAACGAGCAGTACTTC. It specifies CASSQDGTSSSNEQYF.